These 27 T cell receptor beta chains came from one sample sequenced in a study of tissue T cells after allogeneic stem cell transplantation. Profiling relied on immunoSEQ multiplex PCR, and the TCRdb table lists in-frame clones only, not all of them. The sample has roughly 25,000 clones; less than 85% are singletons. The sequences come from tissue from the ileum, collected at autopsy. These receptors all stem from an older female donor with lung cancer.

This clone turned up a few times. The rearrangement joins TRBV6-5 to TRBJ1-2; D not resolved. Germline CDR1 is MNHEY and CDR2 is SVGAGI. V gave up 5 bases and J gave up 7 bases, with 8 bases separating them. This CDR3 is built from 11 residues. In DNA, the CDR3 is TGTGCCAGCAGTCCGCCTCCTGGCTACACCTTC. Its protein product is CASSPPPGYTF.

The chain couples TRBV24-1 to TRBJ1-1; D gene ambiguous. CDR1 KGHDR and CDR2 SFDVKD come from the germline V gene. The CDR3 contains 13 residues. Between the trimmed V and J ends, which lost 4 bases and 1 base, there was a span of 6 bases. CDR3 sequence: CATSDTRNTEAFF. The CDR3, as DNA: TGTGCCACCAGTGACACGAGGAACACTGAAGCTTTCTTT.

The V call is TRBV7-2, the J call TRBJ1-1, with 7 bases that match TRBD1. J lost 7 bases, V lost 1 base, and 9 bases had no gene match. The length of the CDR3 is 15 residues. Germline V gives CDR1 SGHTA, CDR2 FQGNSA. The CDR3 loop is CASSLELTGVGEAFF. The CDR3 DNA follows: TGTGCCAGCAGCTTAGAACTTACAGGGGTTGGTGAAGCTTTCTTT.

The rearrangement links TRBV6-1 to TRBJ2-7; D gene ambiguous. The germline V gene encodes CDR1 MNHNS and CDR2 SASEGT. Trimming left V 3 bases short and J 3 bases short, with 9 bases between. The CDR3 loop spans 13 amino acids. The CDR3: CASSETRDYEQYF. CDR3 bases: TGTGCCAGCAGTGAGACTCGCGACTACGAGCAGTACTTC.

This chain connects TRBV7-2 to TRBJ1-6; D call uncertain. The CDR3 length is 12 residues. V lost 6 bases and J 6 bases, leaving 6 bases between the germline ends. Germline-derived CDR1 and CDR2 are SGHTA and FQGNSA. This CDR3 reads CASSWSNSPLHF. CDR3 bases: TGTGCCAGCAGTTGGAGTAATTCACCCCTCCACTTT.

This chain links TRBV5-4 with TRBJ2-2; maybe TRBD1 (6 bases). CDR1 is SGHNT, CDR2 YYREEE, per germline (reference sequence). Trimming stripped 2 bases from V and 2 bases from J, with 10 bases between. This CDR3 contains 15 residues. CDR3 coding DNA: TGTGCCAGCAGCTTCGGGACATATAACACCGGGGAGCTGTTTTTT. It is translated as CASSFGTYNTGELFF.

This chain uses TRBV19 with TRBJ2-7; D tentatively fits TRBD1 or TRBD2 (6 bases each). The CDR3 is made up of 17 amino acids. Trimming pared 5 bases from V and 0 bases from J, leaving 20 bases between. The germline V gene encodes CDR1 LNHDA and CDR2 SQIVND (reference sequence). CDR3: CASSPSIRGVSSYEQYF. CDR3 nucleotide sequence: TGTGCCAGTAGTCCCAGTATAAGGGGGGTATCCTCCTACGAGCAGTACTTC.

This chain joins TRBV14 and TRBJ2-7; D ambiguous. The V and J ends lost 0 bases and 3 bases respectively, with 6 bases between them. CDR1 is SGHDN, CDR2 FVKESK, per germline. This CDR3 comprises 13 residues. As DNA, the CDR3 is TGTGCCAGCAGCCAAGATGGAATCTACGAGCAGTACTTC. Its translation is CASSQDGIYEQYF.

For the CDR3, the DNA is TGTGCCAGCAGCGAGGGGGGGAACACTGAAGCTTTCTTT. Its translation: CASSEGGNTEAFF. V is TRBV9 and J is TRBJ1-1; D perhaps matches TRBD1 (6 bases). The ends were cut back, 3 bases at V and 1 base at J, with 7 bases in the middle. This CDR3 is 13 amino acids long. Germline V lookup: CDR1 SGDLS, CDR2 YYNGEE.

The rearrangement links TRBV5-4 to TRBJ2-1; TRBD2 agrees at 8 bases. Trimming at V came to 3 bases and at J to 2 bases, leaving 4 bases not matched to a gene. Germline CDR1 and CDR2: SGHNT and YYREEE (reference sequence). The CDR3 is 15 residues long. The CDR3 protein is CASSYSGVAYNEQFF. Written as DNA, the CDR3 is TGTGCCAGCAGCTATAGCGGGGTAGCCTACAATGAGCAGTTCTTC.

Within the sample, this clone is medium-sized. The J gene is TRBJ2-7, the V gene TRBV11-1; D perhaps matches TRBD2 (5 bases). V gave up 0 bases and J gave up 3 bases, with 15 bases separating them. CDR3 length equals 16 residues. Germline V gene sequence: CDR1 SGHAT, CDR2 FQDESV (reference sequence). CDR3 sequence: CASSLAPREGYYEQYF. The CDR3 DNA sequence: TGTGCCAGCAGCTTAGCCCCTCGGGAAGGTTACTACGAGCAGTACTTC.

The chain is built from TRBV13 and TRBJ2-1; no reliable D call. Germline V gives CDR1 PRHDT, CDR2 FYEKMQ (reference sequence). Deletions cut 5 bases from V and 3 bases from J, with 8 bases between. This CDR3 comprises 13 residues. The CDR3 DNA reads TGTGCCAGCAGCCCCCGTCACTACAATGAGCAGTTCTTC. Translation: CASSPRHYNEQFF.

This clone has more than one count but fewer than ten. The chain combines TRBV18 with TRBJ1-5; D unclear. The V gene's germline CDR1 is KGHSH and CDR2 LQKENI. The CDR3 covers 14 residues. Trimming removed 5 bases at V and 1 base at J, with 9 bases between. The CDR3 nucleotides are TGTGCCAGCTCAACAACCGGGAGCAATCAGCCCCAGCATTTT. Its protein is CASSTTGSNQPQHF.

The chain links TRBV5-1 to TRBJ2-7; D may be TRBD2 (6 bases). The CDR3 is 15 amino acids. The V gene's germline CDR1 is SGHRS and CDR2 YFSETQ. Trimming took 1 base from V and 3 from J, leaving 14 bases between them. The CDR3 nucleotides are TGCGCCAGCAGCTTGCAATCCGGGGGTGGCTACGAGCAGTACTTC. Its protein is CASSLQSGGGYEQYF.

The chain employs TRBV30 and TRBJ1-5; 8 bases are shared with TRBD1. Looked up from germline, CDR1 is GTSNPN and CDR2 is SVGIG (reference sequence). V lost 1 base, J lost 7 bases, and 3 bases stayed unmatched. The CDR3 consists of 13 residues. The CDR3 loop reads CAWSGQGKQPQHF. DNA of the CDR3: TGTGCCTGGAGTGGACAGGGGAAACAGCCCCAGCATTTT.

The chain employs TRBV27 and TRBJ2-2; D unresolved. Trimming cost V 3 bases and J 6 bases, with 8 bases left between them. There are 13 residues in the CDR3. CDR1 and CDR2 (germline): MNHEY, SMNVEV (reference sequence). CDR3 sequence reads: CASSLYTPGELFF. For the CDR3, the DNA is TGTGCCAGCAGTTTGTACACTCCCGGGGAGCTGTTTTTT.

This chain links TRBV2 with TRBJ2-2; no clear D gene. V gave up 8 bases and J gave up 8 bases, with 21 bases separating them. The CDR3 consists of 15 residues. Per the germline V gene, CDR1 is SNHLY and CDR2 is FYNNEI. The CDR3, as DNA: TGTGCCAGCTCATGGGTAAAGCCCGAATGGGGGGAGCTGTTTTTT. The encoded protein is CASSWVKPEWGELFF.

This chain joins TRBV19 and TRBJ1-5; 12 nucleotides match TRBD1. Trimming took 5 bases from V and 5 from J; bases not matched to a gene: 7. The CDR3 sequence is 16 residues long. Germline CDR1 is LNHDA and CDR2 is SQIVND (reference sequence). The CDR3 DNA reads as TGTGCCAGTAGTGCTTGGGACAGGGGGCGCGATCAGCCCCAGCATTTT. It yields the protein CASSAWDRGRDQPQHF. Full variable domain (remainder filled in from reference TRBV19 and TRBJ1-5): DGGITQSPKYLFRKEGQNVTLSCEQNLNHDAMYWYRQDPGQGLRLIYYSQIVNDFQKGDIAEGYSVSREKKESFPLTVTSAQKNPTAFYLCASSAWDRGRDQPQHFGDGTRLSIL.

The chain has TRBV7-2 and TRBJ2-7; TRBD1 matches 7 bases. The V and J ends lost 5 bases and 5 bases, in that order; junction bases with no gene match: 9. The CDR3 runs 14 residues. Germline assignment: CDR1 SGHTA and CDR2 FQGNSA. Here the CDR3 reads CASSRSGGTDEQYF. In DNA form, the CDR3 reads TGTGCCAGCAGCCGGTCAGGGGGAACTGACGAGCAGTACTTC.

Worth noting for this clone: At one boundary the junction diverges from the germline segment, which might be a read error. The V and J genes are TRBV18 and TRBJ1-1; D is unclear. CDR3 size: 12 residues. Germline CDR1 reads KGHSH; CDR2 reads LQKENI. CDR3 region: CASSTPSTEAFF. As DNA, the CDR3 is TGTGCCAGCTCAACACCGAGTACTGAAGCTTTCTTT.

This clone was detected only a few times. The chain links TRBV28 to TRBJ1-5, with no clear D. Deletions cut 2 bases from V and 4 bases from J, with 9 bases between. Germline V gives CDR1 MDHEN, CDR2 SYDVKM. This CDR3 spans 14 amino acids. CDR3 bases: TGTGCCAGCAGTTTACCTATCCCAAATCAGCCCCAGCATTTT. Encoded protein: CASSLPIPNQPQHF.

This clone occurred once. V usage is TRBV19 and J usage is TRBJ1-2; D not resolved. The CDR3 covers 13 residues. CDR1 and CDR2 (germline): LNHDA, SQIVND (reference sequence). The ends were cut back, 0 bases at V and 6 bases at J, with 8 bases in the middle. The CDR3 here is CASSIEGTHGYTF. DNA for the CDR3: TGTGCCAGTAGTATAGAGGGTACTCATGGCTACACCTTC.

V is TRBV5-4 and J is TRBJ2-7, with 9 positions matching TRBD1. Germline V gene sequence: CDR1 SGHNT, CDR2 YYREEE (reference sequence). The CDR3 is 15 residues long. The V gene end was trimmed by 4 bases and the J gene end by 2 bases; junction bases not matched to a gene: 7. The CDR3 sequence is CASSTRTGVTYEQYF. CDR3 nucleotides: TGTGCCAGCAGCACCCGGACAGGGGTCACCTACGAGCAGTACTTC.

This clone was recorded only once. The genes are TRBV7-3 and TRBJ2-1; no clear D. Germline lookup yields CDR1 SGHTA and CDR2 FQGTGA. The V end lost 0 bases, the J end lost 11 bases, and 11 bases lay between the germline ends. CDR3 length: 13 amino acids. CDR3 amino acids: CASSLTYIGQQFF. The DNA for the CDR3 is TGTGCCAGCAGCTTAACGTATATAGGGCAGCAGTTCTTC.

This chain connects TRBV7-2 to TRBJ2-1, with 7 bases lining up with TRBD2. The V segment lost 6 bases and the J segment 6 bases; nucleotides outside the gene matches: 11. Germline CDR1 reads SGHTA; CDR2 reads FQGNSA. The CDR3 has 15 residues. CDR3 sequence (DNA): TGTGCCAGCAGGGTTAGTGGGGGGGGTTTCAATGAGCAGTTCTTC. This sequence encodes CASRVSGGGFNEQFF. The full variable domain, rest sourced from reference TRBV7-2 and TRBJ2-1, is GAGVSQSPSNKVTEKGKDVELRCDPISGHTALYWYRQSLGQGLEFLIYFQGNSAPDKSGLPSDRFSAERTGGSVSTLTIQRTQQEDSAVYLCASRVSGGGFNEQFFGPGTRLTVL.

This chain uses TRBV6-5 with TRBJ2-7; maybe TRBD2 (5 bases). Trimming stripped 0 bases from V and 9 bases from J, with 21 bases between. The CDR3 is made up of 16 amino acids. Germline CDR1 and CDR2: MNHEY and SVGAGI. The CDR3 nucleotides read TGTGCCAGCAGTTACTCGAGTCAAGGGTCGGTCAGCGGGCAGTACTTC. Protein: CASSYSSQGSVSGQYF.

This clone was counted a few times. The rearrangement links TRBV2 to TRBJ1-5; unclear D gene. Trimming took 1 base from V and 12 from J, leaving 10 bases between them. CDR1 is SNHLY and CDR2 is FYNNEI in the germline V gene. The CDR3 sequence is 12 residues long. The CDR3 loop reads CASSEGTRNQHF. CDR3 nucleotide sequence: TGTGCCAGCAGTGAAGGGACCCGGAACCAGCATTTT.